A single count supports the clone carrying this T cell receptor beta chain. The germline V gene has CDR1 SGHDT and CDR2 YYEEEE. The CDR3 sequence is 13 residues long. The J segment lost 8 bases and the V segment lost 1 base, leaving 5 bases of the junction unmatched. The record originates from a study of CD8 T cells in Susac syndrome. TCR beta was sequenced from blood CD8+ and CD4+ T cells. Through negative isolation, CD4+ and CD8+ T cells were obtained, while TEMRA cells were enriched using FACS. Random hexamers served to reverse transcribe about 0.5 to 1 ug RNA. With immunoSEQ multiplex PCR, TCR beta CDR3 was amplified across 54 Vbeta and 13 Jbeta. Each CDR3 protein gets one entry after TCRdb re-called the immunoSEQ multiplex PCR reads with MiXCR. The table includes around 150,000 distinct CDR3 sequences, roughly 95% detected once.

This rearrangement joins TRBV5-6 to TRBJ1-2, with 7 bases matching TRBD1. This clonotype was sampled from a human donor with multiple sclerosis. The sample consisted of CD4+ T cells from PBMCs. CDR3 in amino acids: CASSLQQGGGYTF. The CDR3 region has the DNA TGTGCCAGCAGCTTGCAACAAGGGGGCGGCTACACCTTC.